This paragraph covers one T cell receptor (beta chain) sequence. Its antigen is currently unknown. TCRdb's copy holds only in-frame clones and misses some; the assay was immunoSEQ multiplex PCR. The data show over 85,000 clones, with roughly 90% seen just once and 7.5% held by the top ten. These data originate in a study of T cell responses to AZD1222 COVID-19 vaccine. The CDR3 consists of 12 residues. Germline lookup yields CDR1 MNHEY and CDR2 SVGAGI. Trimming took off 6 bases at V and 7 bases at J, with 10 bases between the two ends. General observations from the study: Baseline testing showed seropositivity in only six AZD1222 recipients. Sampling captured repertoires only after the peak T cell response. Females outnumbered males among donors, who were mostly white British; clonal diversity was possibly underestimated.

This receptor was obtained from an adult in good health. This chain joins TRBV6-5 and TRBJ1-5; possible D gene TRBD1, 5 bases. The starting material was peripheral blood, obtained on day 0 of AZD1222 vaccination. The CDR3 DNA follows: TGTGCCAGCAGACAGGCGGAGCAGCCCCAGCATTTT. Its translation: CASRQAEQPQHF.